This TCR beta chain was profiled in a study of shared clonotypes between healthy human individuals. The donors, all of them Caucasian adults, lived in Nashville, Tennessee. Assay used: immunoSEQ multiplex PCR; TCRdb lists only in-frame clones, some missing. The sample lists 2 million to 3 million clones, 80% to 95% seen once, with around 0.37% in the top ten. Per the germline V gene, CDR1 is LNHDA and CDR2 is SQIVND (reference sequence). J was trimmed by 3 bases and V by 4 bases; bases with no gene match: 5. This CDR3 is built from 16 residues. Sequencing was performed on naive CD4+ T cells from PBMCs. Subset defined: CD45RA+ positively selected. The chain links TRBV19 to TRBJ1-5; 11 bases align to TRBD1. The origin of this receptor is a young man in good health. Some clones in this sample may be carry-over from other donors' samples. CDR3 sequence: CASSTRTGGINQPQHF. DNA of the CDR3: TGTGCCAGTAGTACCCGGACAGGGGGCATCAATCAGCCCCAGCATTTT. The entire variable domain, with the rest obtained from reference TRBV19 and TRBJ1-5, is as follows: DGGITQSPKYLFRKEGQNVTLSCEQNLNHDAMYWYRQDPGQGLRLIYYSQIVNDFQKGDIAEGYSVSREKKESFPLTVTSAQKNPTAFYLCASSTRTGGINQPQHFGDGTRLSIL.